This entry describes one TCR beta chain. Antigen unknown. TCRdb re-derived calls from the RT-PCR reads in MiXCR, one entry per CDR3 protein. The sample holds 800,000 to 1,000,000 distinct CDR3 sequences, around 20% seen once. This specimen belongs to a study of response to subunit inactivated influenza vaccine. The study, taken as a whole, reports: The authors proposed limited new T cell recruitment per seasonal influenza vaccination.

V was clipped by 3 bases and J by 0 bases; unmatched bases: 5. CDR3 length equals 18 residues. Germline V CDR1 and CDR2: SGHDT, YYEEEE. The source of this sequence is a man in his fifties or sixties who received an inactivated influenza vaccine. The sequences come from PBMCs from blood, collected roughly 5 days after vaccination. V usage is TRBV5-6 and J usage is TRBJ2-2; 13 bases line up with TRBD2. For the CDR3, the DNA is TGTGCCAGCAGCTCTACTAGCGGGAGGGCCACGAACACCGGGGAGCTGTTTTTT. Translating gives CASSSTSGRATNTGELFF.